What follows describes a single T cell receptor (beta chain). The sample belongs to a study of chemoradiotherapy in HPV16-positive cancers. Sequenced by immunoSEQ multiplex PCR; TCRdb stores in-frame clones only, minus some. The table includes 9,000 to 13,000 clones, about 80% detected once. This TCR was sampled from a human donor with HPV-associated anogenital cancer. The sequenced sample was tumor tissue, obtained from a patient who underwent chemoradiotherapy.

The CDR3 nucleotides read TGTGCCATCGATGCAGGGGGGGAGGATCAGCCCCAGCATTTT. It specifies CAIDAGGEDQPQHF. The rearrangement uses TRBV10-3 and TRBJ1-5, with 7 bases lining up with TRBD1. Germline loops: CDR1 ENHRY, CDR2 SYGVKD. The CDR3 contains 14 residues. With V trimmed by 8 bases and J by 5 bases, 9 bases remained unmatched.